These 23 T cell receptor beta chains were all obtained from the same sample, sequenced in a study of blood T cell repertoires in COVID-19. Sequenced by immunoSEQ multiplex PCR; TCRdb stores in-frame clones only, minus some. The data show tens of thousands of clones, more than 70% seen once. The sequenced material came from peripheral blood. These receptors were taken from a man aged 70 or older with COVID-19, enrolled during active disease.

The chain carries TRBV6-5 and TRBJ1-5; D is uncertain. V lost 0 bases and J lost 5, with 11 bases in between. Germline CDR1 reads MNHEY; CDR2 reads SVGAGI. This CDR3 comprises 15 residues. The CDR3 DNA reads TGTGCCAGCAGTTACTCGAGTACGGTAGATCAGCCCCAGCATTTT. Amino acids: CASSYSSTVDQPQHF.

This clone was found a few times. The J gene is TRBJ2-1, the V gene TRBV28; 7 bases map to TRBD1. This CDR3 region has 14 residues. CDR1 and CDR2 (germline): MDHEN, SYDVKM. V was clipped by 6 bases and J by 3 bases; unmatched bases: 5. CDR3 loop: CASSPTGYYNEQFF. The CDR3 DNA sequence: TGTGCCAGCAGCCCGACAGGGTACTACAATGAGCAGTTCTTC. Drawing the rest from reference TRBV28 and TRBJ2-1, the complete variable domain is DVKVTQSSRYLVKRTGEKVFLECVQDMDHENMFWYRQDPGLGLRLIYFSYDVKMKEKGDIPEGYSVSREKKERFSLILESASTNQTSMYLCASSPTGYYNEQFFGPGTRLTVL.

This chain links TRBV30 with TRBJ1-5; no firm D call. Germline loops: CDR1 GTSNPN, CDR2 SVGIG (reference sequence). V lost 1 base and J 4 bases, leaving 11 bases between the germline ends. The CDR3 totals 14 residues. CDR3 nucleotide sequence: TGTGCCTGGAGTGACGGGGTCACGAATCAGCCCCAGCATTTT. This codes for CAWSDGVTNQPQHF.

Only one count was recorded for this clone. The V and J genes are TRBV5-6 and TRBJ2-3; 7 positions agree with TRBD2. This CDR3 region has 12 residues. CDR1 SGHDT and CDR2 YYEEEE come from the germline V gene. The V segment lost 5 bases and the J segment 6 bases; nucleotides outside the gene matches: 3. CDR3 residues: CASSRGVDTQYF. CDR3 DNA sequence: TGTGCCAGCAGTCGGGGGGTGGATACGCAGTATTTT. Drawing the rest from reference TRBV5-6 and TRBJ2-3, the complete variable domain is DAGVTQSPTHLIKTRGQQVTLRCSPKSGHDTVSWYQQALGQGPQFIFQYYEEEERQRGNFPDRFSGHQFPNYSSELNVNALLLGDSALYLCASSRGVDTQYFGPGTRLTVL.

V is TRBV14 and J is TRBJ2-5, with a tentative D call TRBD1 (6 bases). CDR1 is SGHDN, CDR2 FVKESK, per germline. The CDR3 consists of 15 residues. The V gene lost 1 base and the J gene lost 5 bases, with 14 bases spanning the gap. CDR3 loop: CASSQVLRGSETQYF. CDR3 coding DNA: TGTGCCAGCAGCCAAGTATTAAGGGGGAGTGAGACCCAGTACTTC.

The CDR3 DNA is TGTGCCAGTAGTATCCCGAACAGGGACGATAAGGTGGATACGCAGTATTTT. It yields the protein CASSIPNRDDKVDTQYF. The V gene is TRBV19, the J gene TRBJ2-3; TRBD1 is a possible D gene (6 bases). The CDR3 runs to 17 residues. Germline-derived CDR1 and CDR2 are LNHDA and SQIVND (reference sequence). V lost 3 bases to trimming and J lost 6 bases, with 22 bases between them.

V gene TRBV14 combines with J gene TRBJ2-7, with 8 bases identical to TRBD1. J was trimmed by 11 bases and V by 0 bases; bases with no gene match: 9. Germline V lookup: CDR1 SGHDN, CDR2 FVKESK. This CDR3 spans 14 amino acids. CDR3 sequence: CASSQEGTGSREYF. CDR3 sequence (DNA): TGTGCCAGCAGCCAAGAGGGGACAGGTAGTCGCGAGTACTTC.

The genes are TRBV6-5 and TRBJ2-4; 10 bases line up with TRBD1. CDR3 length: 15 residues. In germline, CDR1 is MNHEY, CDR2 SVGAGI. The J segment lost 1 base and the V segment lost 6 bases, leaving 3 bases of the junction unmatched. In nucleotides, the CDR3 is TGTGCCAGCAGAGGGACAGGGGCGGCCAAAAACATTCAGTACTTC. Its protein is CASRGTGAAKNIQYF.

This sequence joins TRBV21-1 and TRBJ2-4; the table assigns TRBD2, which was not confirmed against the DNA. TRBV21-1 represents a pseudogene. This CDR3 is 15 amino acids long. CDR3 nucleotide sequence: TGTGCCAGCAGCAAACCGGGACAGCGGGGGGACATTCAGTACTTC. It codes for CASSKPGQRGDIQYF.

The chain carries TRBV7-6 and TRBJ2-1; TRBD1 agrees at 8 bases. The junction had 3 bases not matched to a gene; V was cut back by 5 bases and J by 0 bases. Germline V gene sequence: CDR1 SGHVS, CDR2 FNYEAQ. This CDR3 has 15 amino acids. Written as DNA, the CDR3 is TGTGCCAGCAGCCGACAGGGGCCCTCCTACAATGAGCAGTTCTTC. The encoded protein is CASSRQGPSYNEQFF.

This chain links TRBV7-2 with TRBJ1-4; perhaps TRBD1 as D (6 bases). The germline V gene encodes CDR1 SGHTA and CDR2 FQGNSA. The CDR3 is 15 residues long. Deletions cut 1 base from V and 8 bases from J, with 14 bases between. CDR3 region: CASSLGGRGLEKLFF. CDR3 bases: TGTGCCAGCAGCTTAGGGGGCAGGGGTCTAGAAAAACTGTTTTTT.

In this sample, this clone turned up once. The chain links TRBV29-1 to TRBJ2-2, with D possibly being TRBD1 (6 bases). This CDR3 has 12 residues. CDR1 is SQVTM and CDR2 is ANQGSEA in the germline V gene. V was cut by 4 bases and J by 6 bases, with 9 bases left in between. DNA for the CDR3: TGCAGCGTTGGAAAGGGGGCCGGGGAGCTGTTTTTT. This sequence encodes CSVGKGAGELFF.

The chain uses TRBV19 and TRBJ2-3; TRBD2 aligns across 7 bases. CDR1 is LNHDA and CDR2 is SQIVND in the germline V gene (reference sequence). The junction had 10 bases not matched to a gene; V was cut back by 9 bases and J by 4 bases. This CDR3 is 14 amino acids long. The CDR3 region is CASSRGGSADTQYF. In nucleotides, the CDR3 is TGTGCCAGCTCTCGAGGCGGGAGTGCAGATACGCAGTATTTT.

The chain combines TRBV6-2 or TRBV6-3 with TRBJ1-2; TRBD1 matches at 8 bases. This CDR3 region has 14 residues. Germline CDR1 MNHEY, CDR2 SVGEGT. J gave up 7 bases and V 6 bases, and 10 bases lay outside the gene matches. For the CDR3, the DNA is TGTGCCAGCAGCTCGAACAGGGGGATTGGTGGCTACACCTTC. This encodes CASSSNRGIGGYTF.

This clone came up a few times. The chain is built from TRBV6-5 and TRBJ1-5, with TRBD1 matching over 12 bases. Germline V gene sequence: CDR1 MNHEY, CDR2 SVGAGI. The CDR3 spans 15 residues. With 5 bases clipped from V and 12 bases from J, the junction kept 11 bases outside the gene matches. The CDR3 spells CASSPPGDRGRSQHF. The CDR3 region has the DNA TGTGCCAGCAGTCCCCCCGGGGACAGGGGGCGAAGCCAGCATTTT.

The rearrangement links TRBV9 to TRBJ1-6, with TRBD1 matching over 8 bases. The J segment lost 6 bases and the V segment lost 0 bases, leaving 8 bases of the junction unmatched. Germline V gene sequence: CDR1 SGDLS, CDR2 YYNGEE. The CDR3 runs to 17 residues. DNA of the CDR3: TGTGCCAGCAGCGTAGCTACGTCAGGGGGCCGTAATTCACCCCTCCACTTT. It is translated as CASSVATSGGRNSPLHF.

V is TRBV6-6 and J is TRBJ2-3, with a weak D call TRBD2 (5 bases). The V end lost 7 bases, the J end lost 3 bases, and 14 bases lay between the germline ends. This CDR3 is built from 14 residues. Germline V CDR1 and CDR2: MNHNY, SVGAGI (reference sequence). The CDR3 DNA reads as TGTGCCAGCACTAAAGGACGGACTACAGATACGCAGTATTTT. It is translated as CASTKGRTTDTQYF.

This chain joins TRBV18 and TRBJ2-5; the D is unclear. This CDR3 is 13 amino acids long. Trimming shortened V by 1 base and J by 5 bases, and 8 bases separated the two germline ends. The germline V gene encodes CDR1 KGHSH and CDR2 LQKENI. The DNA for the CDR3 is TGTGCCAGCTCACCACGTTCGGAGGAGACCCAGTACTTC. Translated, it gives CASSPRSEETQYF.

The V gene is TRBV5-4, the J gene TRBJ1-1, with unresolved D. The CDR3 length is 14 residues. Germline CDR1 SGHNT, CDR2 YYREEE (reference sequence). V was shortened by 0 bases and J by 4 bases, with 10 bases between the two germline ends. CDR3 nucleotide sequence: TGTGCCAGCAGCTTGGGGAACCGGGGCACTGAAGCTTTCTTT. It yields the protein CASSLGNRGTEAFF.

This clone showed up just a few times. This chain uses TRBV4-3 with TRBJ2-1; 11 bases fit TRBD2. The CDR3 has 15 residues. J gave up 5 bases and V 1 base, and 1 base lay outside the gene matches. Germline assignment: CDR1 LGHNA and CDR2 YSLEER. The CDR3 region is CASSQGLAGNNEQFF. CDR3 coding DNA: TGCGCCAGCAGCCAAGGACTAGCGGGAAACAATGAGCAGTTCTTC.

This rearrangement joins TRBV7-2 to TRBJ1-1; 10 bases line up with TRBD1. Germline V gene data show CDR1 as SGHTA and CDR2 as FQGNSA. CDR3 length: 15 amino acids. Losses at the gene ends were 5 bases for V and 4 bases for J; bases not matched to a gene: 7. The CDR3 bases are TGTGCCAGCAGCACCCGACAGGGGGCGAGCACTGAAGCTTTCTTT. Its protein is CASSTRQGASTEAFF.

The chain joins TRBV24-1 to TRBJ2-1; 9 bases fit TRBD2. The trim removed 3 bases at V and 6 bases at J, leaving 5 bases unmatched. The germline gives CDR1 KGHDR, CDR2 SFDVKD. The CDR3 totals 15 residues. The CDR3 DNA reads as TGTGCCACCAGTGATCTTAGCGGGAGTGGCAATGAGCAGTTCTTC. This gives the protein CATSDLSGSGNEQFF.

The rearrangement joins TRBV5-6 to TRBJ2-4; TRBD2 agrees at 9 bases. V dropped 4 bases and J dropped 8; count of bases not matched to a gene: 10. CDR1 is SGHDT and CDR2 is YYEEEE in the germline V gene. The CDR3 is 15 residues long. DNA of the CDR3: TGTGCCAGCAGCCCGGGGGGCGGGAGGGCCGACATTCAGTACTTC. This translates into CASSPGGGRADIQYF.